The 3 T cell receptor beta chains below all came from one sample that was sequenced in a study of T cells in localized non-small cell lung cancer. Sequencing used immunoSEQ multiplex PCR; TCRdb keeps in-frame clones, though not all of them. This sample has tens of thousands of clones; around 90% occur once, and the top ten carry around a sixth. Here the sequenced sample was peripheral blood mononuclear cells, taken before any cancer treatment. The origin of the receptors is a man aged 40 to 70 with stage III lung adenocarcinoma.

The rearrangement uses TRBV5-1 and TRBJ2-7; weak D call: TRBD1 (6 bases). Germline V lookup: CDR1 SGHRS, CDR2 YFSETQ. V lost 0 bases and J 3 bases, leaving 13 bases between the germline ends. This CDR3 is 15 amino acids long. The CDR3 region is CASSLAQGNFYEQYF. CDR3 sequence (DNA): TGCGCCAGCAGCTTGGCCCAGGGGAACTTCTACGAGCAGTACTTC.

The chain recombines TRBV9 with TRBJ2-7; D is undetermined. V lost 1 base and J lost 2, with 19 bases in between. Per the germline V gene, CDR1 is SGDLS and CDR2 is YYNGEE. The CDR3 has 17 residues. This CDR3 reads CASSVSALGGVTYEQYF. The DNA for the CDR3 is TGTGCCAGCAGCGTATCCGCACTCGGTGGGGTAACCTACGAGCAGTACTTC.

This clone was detected a few times. J is TRBJ2-3 and V is TRBV18; D not certain. Germline V gives CDR1 KGHSH, CDR2 LQKENI. This CDR3 has 12 residues. The V and J ends lost 2 bases and 2 bases respectively, with 2 bases between them. CDR3 amino acids: CASSPNTDTQYF. The CDR3 bases are TGTGCCAGCTCACCAAACACAGATACGCAGTATTTT.